The 18 T cell receptor beta chains listed next were all sequenced from one sample in a study of identical twins' blood T cells. Each CDR3 protein gets one entry after TCRdb re-called the 5' RACE reads with MiXCR. Altogether 400,000 or so distinct CDR3 sequences are present, roughly 27% being singletons, with the ten largest covering 6.1%. Specimen: PBMCs. These receptors were obtained from a woman aged 18-49 years in good health.

This rearrangement joins TRBV10-2 to TRBJ2-1; the D is unclear. The CDR3 runs 15 residues. Germline assignment: CDR1 WSHSY and CDR2 SAAADI. Deletions cut 3 bases from V and 4 bases from J, with 13 bases between. In nucleotides, the CDR3 is TGCGCCAGCAGTGACCCAACTAAGCATTACAATGAGCAGTTCTTC. This translates into CASSDPTKHYNEQFF.

The rearrangement links TRBV11-2 to TRBJ1-4; D remains unclear. The CDR3 totals 16 residues. Germline V lookup: CDR1 SGHAT, CDR2 FQNNGV. V lost 1 base to trimming and J lost 8 bases, with 17 bases between them. CDR3 in DNA: TGTGCCAGCAGCTTAGTCTCCGGCGGCGAATCCGAAAAACTGTTTTTT. Its translation is CASSLVSGGESEKLFF.

This clonotype was found many times. The chain is built from TRBV19 and TRBJ1-1, with TRBD1 identical over 7 bases. Germline V CDR1 and CDR2: LNHDA, SQIVND (reference sequence). The V and J ends lost 6 bases and 6 bases, in that order; junction bases with no gene match: 10. The CDR3 is 14 amino acids. CDR3 in DNA: TGTGCCAGTAGGAAAGGGACAGCCTGGCCTGAAGCTTTCTTT. It yields the protein CASRKGTAWPEAFF.

DNA for the CDR3: TGCGCCAGCAGCCAAGTTACTAGCGGGAGGTACGAGCAGTACTTC. Encoded protein: CASSQVTSGRYEQYF. The chain employs TRBV4-3 and TRBJ2-7; TRBD2 matches 12 bases. This CDR3 is built from 15 residues. Germline V gene lookup returns CDR1 LGHNA and CDR2 YSLEER. Losses at the gene ends were 1 base for V and 4 bases for J; bases not matched to a gene: 2.

This clonotype has a single count. The V gene is TRBV5-4, the J gene TRBJ2-1; a possible D gene is TRBD1 (5 bases). Germline V gene lookup returns CDR1 SGHNT and CDR2 YYREEE (reference sequence). The length of the CDR3 is 19 residues. The V end lost 2 bases, the J end lost 0 bases, and 21 bases lay between the germline ends. DNA of the CDR3: TGTGCCAGCAGCTTCGGCCGTTTCGACGGACACCCCTCCTACAATGAGCAGTTCTTC. Its translation: CASSFGRFDGHPSYNEQFF.

This clonotype has more than one count but fewer than ten. The chain carries TRBV2 and TRBJ2-1; 7 bases are a match to TRBD2. Looked up from germline, CDR1 is SNHLY and CDR2 is FYNNEI. Germline trimming cut 3 bases from V and 9 bases from J; bases unmatched to any gene: 11. This CDR3 spans 15 amino acids. In DNA, the CDR3 is TGTGCCAGCAGTGACCCCCCGGGAGGACTGCTTGAGCAGTTCTTC. Protein: CASSDPPGGLLEQFF.

The sample holds many counts of this clonotype. The chain recombines TRBV2 with TRBJ1-5, with 7 nucleotides matching TRBD1. Per germline, CDR1 SNHLY and CDR2 FYNNEI. V trimming: 2 bases; J trimming: 4 bases; junction bases outside the gene matches: 2. This CDR3 contains 14 residues. The CDR3 is CASSESDRNQPQHF. In nucleotides, the CDR3 is TGTGCCAGCAGTGAATCGGACAGGAATCAGCCCCAGCATTTT.

As regards this clonotype: This may arise from a read error, as a much more abundant clone is one base away. The rearrangement uses TRBV20-1 and TRBJ1-6; no reliable D call. This CDR3 comprises 13 residues. Germline CDR1 and CDR2: DFQATT and SNEGSKA (reference sequence). The CDR3 reads CSARVFENSPHHF. The CDR3 DNA reads TGCAGTGCTAGGGTATTCGAGAATTCACCCCACCACTTT.

The gene calls are TRBV4-3 and TRBJ1-1; D might be TRBD1 (6 bases). V was trimmed by 6 bases and J by 6 bases, leaving 17 bases between them. In germline, CDR1 is LGHNA, CDR2 YSLEER. CDR3 size: 14 residues. CDR3 DNA sequence: TGCGCCAGCAGGTTAGGGGGTGAGACTTCTGAAGCTTTCTTT. Protein product: CASRLGGETSEAFF.

V is TRBV5-1 and J is TRBJ2-1; 8 bases map to TRBD1. The germline V gene has CDR1 SGHRS and CDR2 YFSETQ. The junction had 10 bases not matched to a gene; V was cut back by 4 bases and J by 7 bases. The CDR3 is made up of 15 amino acids. The CDR3 DNA sequence: TGCGCCAGCAGCACCGGACAGGGCGCATCGAATGAGCAGTTCTTC. Its translation: CASSTGQGASNEQFF.

This sequence joins TRBV29-1 and TRBJ1-3; a weak D match, TRBD1 (5 bases). Trimming left V 4 bases short and J 1 base short, with 5 bases between. The CDR3 extends over 12 amino acids. From germline, CDR1 is SQVTM and CDR2 ANQGSEA. In nucleotides, the CDR3 is TGCAGCGTTGCAGGGTCTGGAAACACCATATATTTT. Its protein is CSVAGSGNTIYF.

In this sample, this clonotype turned up many times. The V gene is TRBV6-5, the J gene TRBJ1-3; D is possibly TRBD1 (6 bases). V was clipped by 2 bases and J by 2 bases, with 10 bases between them. The CDR3 totals 15 residues. Germline loops: CDR1 MNHEY, CDR2 SVGAGI. In nucleotides, the CDR3 is TGTGCCAGCAGTTACCAAGCAGGGGCTGGAAACACCATATATTTT. Translating gives CASSYQAGAGNTIYF.

J is TRBJ2-7 and V is TRBV11-2; D is unresolved. This CDR3 has 15 amino acids. V gave up 5 bases and J gave up 2 bases, with 16 bases separating them. CDR1 and CDR2 (germline): SGHAT, FQNNGV. The CDR3 DNA follows: TGTGCCAGCAGCCAGAAGGGCCTAAAAACCTACGAGCAGTACTTC. Encoded protein: CASSQKGLKTYEQYF.

As to this clonotype: At one end the junction does not follow the germline gene, possibly because of a read error. CDR3 protein: CTSSFGRTGYEQYF. The CDR3 DNA reads TGTACCAGCAGCTTTGGTCGAACGGGCTACGAGCAGTACTTC. The gene calls are TRBV13 and TRBJ2-7; D unresolved. The CDR3 runs to 14 residues. The germline CDR1 and CDR2 sequences are PRHDT and FYEKMQ (reference sequence). Full variable domain (rest looked up from reference TRBV13 and TRBJ2-7): AAGVIQSPRHLIKEKRETATLKCYPIPRHDTVYWYQQGPGQDPQFLISFYEKMQSDKGSIPDRFSAQQFSDYHSELNMSSLELGDSALYFCTSSFGRTGYEQYFGPGTRLTVT.

This chain uses TRBV20-1 with TRBJ2-7; no clear D gene. Trimming shortened V by 0 bases and J by 0 bases, and 3 bases separated the two germline ends. CDR3 length equals 12 residues. The V gene's germline CDR1 is DFQATT and CDR2 SNEGSKA (reference sequence). CDR3 sequence: CSARESSYEQYF. CDR3 bases: TGCAGTGCTAGAGAAAGCTCCTACGAGCAGTACTTC.

Worth noting for this clonotype: One end of the junction is discordant with germline, which a read error may explain. The chain is built from TRBV5-1 and TRBJ1-2; D gene ambiguous. The CDR3 spans 13 residues. The germline V gene has CDR1 SGHRS and CDR2 YFSETQ. The CDR3 spells CTSSLDWELGYTF. The DNA for the CDR3 is TGCACCAGCAGCTTGGATTGGGAACTCGGCTACACCTTC. The whole variable domain, remainder taken from reference TRBV5-1 and TRBJ1-2, is KAGVTQTPRYLIKTRGQQVTLSCSPISGHRSVSWYQQTPGQGLQFLFEYFSETQRNKGNFPGRFSGRQFSNSRSEMNVSTLELGDSALYLCTSSLDWELGYTFGSGTRLTVV.

This clonotype turned up a few times. The V call is TRBV9, the J call TRBJ2-1; tentatively, D is TRBD2 (6 bases). CDR3 length: 16 amino acids. With 3 bases removed from V and 1 base from J, the gap between germline ends came to 14 bases. The germline V gene encodes CDR1 SGDLS and CDR2 YYNGEE. CDR3 coding DNA: TGTGCCAGCAGCGCCCTGACTAGGCCTTCCTACAATGAGCAGTTCTTC. Residues: CASSALTRPSYNEQFF. The full variable domain, rest sourced from reference TRBV9 and TRBJ2-1, is DSGVTQTPKHLITATGQRVTLRCSPRSGDLSVYWYQQSLDQGLQFLIQYYNGEERAKGNILERFSAQQFPDLHSELNLSSLELGDSALYFCASSALTRPSYNEQFFGPGTRLTVL.

V gene TRBV19 combines with J gene TRBJ1-5; D possibly corresponds to TRBD1 (5 bases). This CDR3 has 14 residues. V gave up 5 bases and J gave up 3 bases, with 11 bases separating them. Germline CDR1 is LNHDA and CDR2 is SQIVND (reference sequence). In nucleotides, the CDR3 is TGTGCCAGTAGTCAAGACAGTTCCAATCAGCCCCAGCATTTT. This sequence encodes CASSQDSSNQPQHF.